Listed here are 23 T cell receptor beta chains from one sample, sequenced in a study of siplizumab effects on memory and regulatory T cells. Some clones are missing from TCRdb's copy, which holds only in-frame ones; the method was immunoSEQ multiplex PCR. The sample carries 100,000 or so clones, 92% recorded once. Sequencing input: Tregs sorted from blood. These receptors were collected from a human donor in good health.

The V gene is TRBV29-1, the J gene TRBJ2-7, with a possible D match to TRBD1 (5 bases). Germline-derived CDR1 and CDR2 are SQVTM and ANQGSEA. The CDR3 is 11 residues long. V was trimmed by 6 bases and J by 1 base, leaving 7 bases between them. The CDR3 coding sequence is TGCAGCGTGACAGAATCCTACGAGCAGTACTTC. Residues: CSVTESYEQYF.

The rearrangement links TRBV6-5 to TRBJ2-3, with D perhaps matching TRBD2 (5 bases). V dropped 4 bases and J dropped 5 bases, with 7 bases sitting between them. Germline V gene data show CDR1 as MNHEY and CDR2 as SVGAGI. The CDR3 totals 12 residues. The CDR3 protein is CASSFSGDTQYF. DNA for the CDR3: TGTGCCAGCAGTTTCAGCGGAGATACGCAGTATTTT.

For the CDR3, the DNA is TGTGCCAGCAGTGAAGACAGGTTTACAGATACGCAGTATTTT. This translates into CASSEDRFTDTQYF. This rearrangement joins TRBV6-1 to TRBJ2-3, with TRBD1 as a possible D gene (5 bases). The CDR3 runs 14 residues. V lost 1 base, J lost 3 bases, and 8 bases lay in between. Per germline, CDR1 MNHNS and CDR2 SASEGT.

The V gene is TRBV11-2, the J gene TRBJ1-6; D gene unclear. Germline V gene data show CDR1 as SGHAT and CDR2 as FQNNGV. The V end was cut by 1 base, the J end by 7 bases, with 8 bases between. This CDR3 has 14 residues. The CDR3 reads CASSLGLTNSPLHF. The CDR3 DNA reads as TGTGCCAGCAGCTTAGGACTTACGAATTCACCCCTCCACTTT.

V usage is TRBV21-1 and J usage is TRBJ2-4; TRBD2, the D gene given by the table, was not confirmed from the DNA. TRBV21-1 is an annotated pseudogene. This CDR3 spans 20 amino acids. The CDR3 here is CASSIQRLAGGPATKNIQYF. The CDR3 DNA reads TGTGCCAGCAGCATCCAAAGGCTAGCGGGAGGGCCGGCGACCAAAAACATTCAGTACTTC.

The DNA of the CDR3 is TGTGCCAGCTCACCACCGACGGCAGATGGAAACACCATATATTTT. This gives the protein CASSPPTADGNTIYF. V gene TRBV18 combines with J gene TRBJ1-3; D ambiguous. Trimming took off 0 bases at V and 3 bases at J, with 9 bases between the two ends. Looked up from germline, CDR1 is KGHSH and CDR2 is LQKENI. This CDR3 is 15 amino acids long.

The chain joins TRBV7-2 to TRBJ2-7, with 10 bases matching TRBD1. V dropped 3 bases and J dropped 2; count of bases not matched to a gene: 16. CDR1 is SGHTA and CDR2 is FQGNSA in the germline V gene. The CDR3 sequence is 19 residues long. The CDR3, as DNA: TGTGCCAGCAGCTTGTATGGAGGGACAGGGGTTGTAAGGACCTACGAGCAGTACTTC. Protein: CASSLYGGTGVVRTYEQYF.

This clone occurred a few times. The chain couples TRBV28 to TRBJ1-2; possible D gene TRBD1, 5 bases. This CDR3 has 13 residues. Germline V gene lookup returns CDR1 MDHEN and CDR2 SYDVKM. Trimming pared 3 bases from V and 5 bases from J, leaving 10 bases between. CDR3 coding DNA: TGTGCCAGCAGTTTGACAGAAGCTTATGGCTACACCTTC. This encodes CASSLTEAYGYTF.

The chain carries TRBV10-1 and TRBJ2-5; D is perhaps TRBD1 (5 bases). The CDR3 consists of 14 residues. CDR1 is WNHNN, CDR2 SYGVQD, per germline (reference sequence). Trimming stripped 0 bases from V and 5 bases from J, with 10 bases between. As DNA, the CDR3 is TGCGCCAGCAGTGAGTCGACAGCCTCTGAGACCCAGTACTTC. Protein sequence: CASSESTASETQYF.

J is TRBJ1-5 and V is TRBV2; D is uncertain. Trimming shortened V by 4 bases and J by 0 bases, and 13 bases separated the two germline ends. This CDR3 region has 16 residues. From germline, CDR1 is SNHLY and CDR2 FYNNEI. This chain's CDR3 is CASSVGPGFSNQPQHF. The CDR3 DNA follows: TGTGCCAGCAGTGTCGGTCCGGGATTTAGCAATCAGCCCCAGCATTTT.

This rearrangement joins TRBV5-1 to TRBJ1-1, with unresolved D. The CDR3 covers 15 residues. CDR1 SGHRS and CDR2 YFSETQ come from the germline V gene. V dropped 1 base and J dropped 1 base, with 11 bases sitting between them. The CDR3 region is CASSLSQLWNTEAFF. In DNA, the CDR3 is TGCGCCAGCAGCTTGTCCCAGTTGTGGAACACTGAAGCTTTCTTT.

The chain has TRBV21-1 and TRBJ2-7. TRBV21-1 is annotated as a pseudogene. This CDR3 is 13 amino acids long. The CDR3 DNA reads as TGTGCCAGCAGCAAAGAAGGCCTGCACGAGCAGTACTTC. Protein product: CASSKEGLHEQYF.

The V and J genes are TRBV11-2 and TRBJ2-7; D remains unclear. Germline lookup yields CDR1 SGHAT and CDR2 FQNNGV. Trimming pared 4 bases from V and 2 bases from J, leaving 15 bases between. CDR3 length: 15 amino acids. The CDR3 nucleotides are TGTGCCAGCAGCTCCCGCACAGTGTACACCTACGAGCAGTACTTC. As protein: CASSSRTVYTYEQYF.

The chain employs TRBV19 and TRBJ2-1, with D perhaps TRBD1 (6 bases). The length of the CDR3 is 15 residues. From germline, CDR1 is LNHDA and CDR2 SQIVND (reference sequence). Trimming shortened V by 5 bases and J by 4 bases, and 15 bases separated the two germline ends. CDR3 protein: CASSLQGRGYNEQFF. CDR3 in DNA: TGTGCCAGTAGTCTACAGGGTAGGGGTTACAATGAGCAGTTCTTC.

The chain uses TRBV6-6 and TRBJ1-5; the match to TRBD1 covers 8 bases. The germline V gene encodes CDR1 MNHNY and CDR2 SVGAGI (reference sequence). This CDR3 is built from 16 residues. The junction had 12 bases not matched to a gene; V was cut back by 4 bases and J by 7 bases. DNA of the CDR3: TGTGCCAGCAGTTCCATCGACAGGGGCCTCCACCAGCCCCAGCATTTT. Encoded protein: CASSSIDRGLHQPQHF.

This clone was counted once. The J gene is TRBJ2-1, the V gene TRBV27; 14 bases are shared with TRBD2. After removal of 3 bases from V and 6 bases from J, the junction contained 7 bases not matched to a gene. The germline CDR1 and CDR2 sequences are MNHEY and SMNVEV (reference sequence). The CDR3 has 17 residues. The CDR3 DNA reads as TGTGCCAGCAGTTTTAGGACTAGCGGGAGGTATGCCAATGAGCAGTTCTTC. It encodes CASSFRTSGRYANEQFF.

This clone has just one count. The chain carries TRBV6-5 and TRBJ2-7, with D possibly being TRBD2 (5 bases). V lost 8 bases to trimming and J lost 0 bases, with 11 bases between them. Germline V lookup: CDR1 MNHEY, CDR2 SVGAGI. The CDR3 length is 13 residues. In DNA, the CDR3 is TGTGCCAGCGGGGAGAACCCCTCCTACGAGCAGTACTTC. This encodes CASGENPSYEQYF.

V gene TRBV23-1 combines with J gene TRBJ1-5; D is perhaps TRBD1 (5 bases). TRBV23-1 falls under the ORF class, with uncertain function. The V end was cut by 1 base, the J end by 0 bases, with 25 bases between. CDR3 length: 21 amino acids. The CDR3 loop is CASSQWTGEQLRYYSNQPQHF. The DNA for the CDR3 is TGCGCCAGCAGTCAATGGACGGGGGAACAGCTCCGATATTATAGCAATCAGCCCCAGCATTTT.

The V and J genes are TRBV27 and TRBJ2-3, with D possibly matching TRBD2 (6 bases). The V end lost 6 bases, the J end lost 4 bases, and 11 bases lay between the germline ends. This CDR3 is 13 amino acids long. Looked up from germline, CDR1 is MNHEY and CDR2 is SMNVEV (reference sequence). CDR3 amino acids: CASRATGADTQYF. CDR3 in DNA: TGTGCCAGCAGAGCGACGGGAGCAGATACGCAGTATTTT.

The rearrangement links TRBV19 to TRBJ2-2; D ambiguous. Trimming pared 6 bases from V and 0 bases from J, leaving 8 bases between. CDR1 is LNHDA and CDR2 is SQIVND in the germline V gene (reference sequence). CDR3 length: 14 residues. This CDR3 is CASRYSPNTGELFF. Written as DNA, the CDR3 is TGTGCCAGTAGATACAGTCCGAACACCGGGGAGCTGTTTTTT.

CDR3 nucleotide sequence: TGCAGCTACTCTCTGGGGGAATGGGACGAGCAGTACTTC. Translation gives CSYSLGEWDEQYF. The chain is built from TRBV29-1 and TRBJ2-7; possibly TRBD1 or TRBD2 for D (5 bases each). The CDR3 has 13 amino acids. CDR1 is SQVTM, CDR2 ANQGSEA, per germline. Between the trimmed V and J ends, which lost 8 bases and 5 bases, there was a span of 19 bases.

V gene TRBV2 combines with J gene TRBJ2-5, with 7 bases lining up with TRBD2. The CDR3 runs 16 residues. Germline CDR1 reads SNHLY; CDR2 reads FYNNEI. V lost 6 bases and J lost 2; bases outside the gene matches: 12. The CDR3, as DNA: TGTGCCAGCAGCTCAGGCCAGCGGGACCGTCAAGAGACCCAGTACTTC. It translates to CASSSGQRDRQETQYF.

The chain is built from TRBV5-1 and TRBJ2-5; D gene uncertain. Germline V CDR1 and CDR2: SGHRS, YFSETQ. This CDR3 has 15 residues. Trimming cost V 4 bases and J 1 base, with 14 bases left between them. Written as DNA, the CDR3 is TGCGCCAGCAGCCTGGTGGTAGCAGGCCAAGAGACCCAGTACTTC. This sequence encodes CASSLVVAGQETQYF.